This T cell receptor beta chain stems from a study of CD8+CD57+ T cells in acquired aplastic anemia. The overall study: Where healthy donors were concerned, CD4+ cells averaged approximately 10 million reads. Findings and limits, study-wide: Roughly 30 CD8+ CDR3 sequences occurred in both the patients and the controls.

Germline CDR1 reads LNHNV; CDR2 reads YYDKDF (reference sequence). The V end was cut by 2 bases, the J end by 4 bases, with 11 bases between. The CDR3 has 15 amino acids. Details on this clonotype: As yet, its antigen is unknown.

TCR beta VDJ combinations and CDR3 sequences were profiled from genomic DNA. TCRdb recomputed calls from the reads with MiXCR, one row per CDR3 protein. The table shows 30,000 to 40,000 distinct CDR3 sequences, with 76% occurring only once. This sequence originates from a human donor in good health, serving as a control. The chain combines TRBV15 with TRBJ2-2; tentatively, D is TRBD1 (5 bases). Sequencing was done on a sample of sorted CD4+, CD8+, or CD8+CD57+ T cells (not recorded which) from PBMCs. The CDR3 nucleotides read TGTGCCACCAGCAGACGTACCCAGGGCACCGGGGAGCTGTTTTTT. Residues: CATSRRTQGTGELFF. Full variable domain (missing parts from reference TRBV15 and TRBJ2-2): DAMVIQNPRYQVTQFGKPVTLSCSQTLNHNVMYWYQQKSSQAPKLLFHYYDKDFNNEADTPDNFQSRRPNTSFCFLDIRSPGLGDTAMYLCATSRRTQGTGELFFGEGSRLTVL.